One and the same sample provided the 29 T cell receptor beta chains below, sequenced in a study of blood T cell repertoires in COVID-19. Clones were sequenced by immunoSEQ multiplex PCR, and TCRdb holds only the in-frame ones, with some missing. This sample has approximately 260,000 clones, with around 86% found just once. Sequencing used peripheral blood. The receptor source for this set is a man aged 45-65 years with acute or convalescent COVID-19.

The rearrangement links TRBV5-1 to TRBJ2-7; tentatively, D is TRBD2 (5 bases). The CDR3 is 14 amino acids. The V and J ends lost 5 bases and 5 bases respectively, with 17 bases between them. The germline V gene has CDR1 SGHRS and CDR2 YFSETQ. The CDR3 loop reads CASRLEAPGNEQYF. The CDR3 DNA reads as TGCGCCAGCAGGTTAGAGGCCCCGGGGAACGAGCAGTACTTC.

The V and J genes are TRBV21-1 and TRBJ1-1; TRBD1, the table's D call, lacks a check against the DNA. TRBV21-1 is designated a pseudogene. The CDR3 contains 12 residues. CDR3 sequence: CASSKEHTQAFF. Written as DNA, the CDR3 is TGTGCCAGCAGCAAAGAACATACCCAAGCTTTCTTT.

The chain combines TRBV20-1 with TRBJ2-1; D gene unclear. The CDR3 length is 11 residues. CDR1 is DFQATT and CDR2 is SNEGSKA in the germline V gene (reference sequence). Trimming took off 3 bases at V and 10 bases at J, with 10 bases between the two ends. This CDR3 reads CSARRPPEQFF. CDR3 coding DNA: TGCAGTGCTAGGCGGCCCCCGGAGCAGTTCTTC.

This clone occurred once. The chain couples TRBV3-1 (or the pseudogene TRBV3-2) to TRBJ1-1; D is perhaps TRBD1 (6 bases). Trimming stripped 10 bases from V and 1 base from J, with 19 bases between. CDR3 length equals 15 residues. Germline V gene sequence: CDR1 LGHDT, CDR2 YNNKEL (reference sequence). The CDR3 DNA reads TGTGCCACCAAGGACACCGGGGGGCGGAACACTGAAGCTTTCTTT. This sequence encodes CATKDTGGRNTEAFF.

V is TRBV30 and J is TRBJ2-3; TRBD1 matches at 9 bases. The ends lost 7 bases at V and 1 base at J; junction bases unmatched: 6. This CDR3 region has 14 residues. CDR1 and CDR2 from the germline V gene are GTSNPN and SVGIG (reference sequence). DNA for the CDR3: TGTGCCTCGGGGAGACAGGGGGGCACAGATACGCAGTATTTT. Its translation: CASGRQGGTDTQYF.

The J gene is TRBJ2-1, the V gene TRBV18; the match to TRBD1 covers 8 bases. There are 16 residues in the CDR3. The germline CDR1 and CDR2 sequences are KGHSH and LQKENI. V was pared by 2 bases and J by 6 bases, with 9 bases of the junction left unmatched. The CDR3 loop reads CASSPYMDREINEQFF. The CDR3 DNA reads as TGTGCCAGCTCACCATATATGGACAGGGAGATCAATGAGCAGTTCTTC.

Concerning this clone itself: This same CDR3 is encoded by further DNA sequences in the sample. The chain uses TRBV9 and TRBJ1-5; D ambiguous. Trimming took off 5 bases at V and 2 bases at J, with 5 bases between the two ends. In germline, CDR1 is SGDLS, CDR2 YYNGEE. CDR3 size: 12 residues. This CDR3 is CASSSGNQPQHF. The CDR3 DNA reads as TGTGCCAGCAGTTCGGGCAATCAGCCCCAGCATTTT. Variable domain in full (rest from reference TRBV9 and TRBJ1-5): DSGVTQTPKHLITATGQRVTLRCSPRSGDLSVYWYQQSLDQGLQFLIQYYNGEERAKGNILERFSAQQFPDLHSELNLSSLELGDSALYFCASSSGNQPQHFGDGTRLSIL.

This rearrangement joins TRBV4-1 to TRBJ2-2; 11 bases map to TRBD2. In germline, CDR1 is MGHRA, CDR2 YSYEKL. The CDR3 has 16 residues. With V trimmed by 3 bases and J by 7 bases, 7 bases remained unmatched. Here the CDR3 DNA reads TGCGCCAGCAGCCAGACTAGCGGGGCTTGGGGCGGGGAGCTGTTTTTT. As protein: CASSQTSGAWGGELFF.

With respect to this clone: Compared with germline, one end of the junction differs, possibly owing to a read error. CDR3 sequence (DNA): TGTGCTAGCAGCTTACTTGAGGCTAGCACAGATACGCAGTATTTT. Its protein product is CASSLLEASTDTQYF. The chain links TRBV7-7 to TRBJ2-3; D unclear. CDR1 and CDR2 (germline): SSHAT, FNYEAQ (reference sequence). The CDR3 spans 15 residues.

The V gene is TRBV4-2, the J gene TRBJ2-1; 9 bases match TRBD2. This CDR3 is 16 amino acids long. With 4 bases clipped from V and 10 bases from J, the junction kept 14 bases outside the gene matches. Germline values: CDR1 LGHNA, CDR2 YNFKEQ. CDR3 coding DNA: TGTGCCAGCAGCCCCTCACCTGGGACTAGCAGCGGGGAGCAGTTCTTC. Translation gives CASSPSPGTSSGEQFF.

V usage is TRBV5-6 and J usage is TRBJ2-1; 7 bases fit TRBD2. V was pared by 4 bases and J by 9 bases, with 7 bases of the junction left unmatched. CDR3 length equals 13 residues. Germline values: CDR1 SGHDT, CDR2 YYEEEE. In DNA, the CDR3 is TGTGCCAGCAGCCTGGCCAGCGGGGCTGAGCAGTTCTTC. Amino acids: CASSLASGAEQFF.

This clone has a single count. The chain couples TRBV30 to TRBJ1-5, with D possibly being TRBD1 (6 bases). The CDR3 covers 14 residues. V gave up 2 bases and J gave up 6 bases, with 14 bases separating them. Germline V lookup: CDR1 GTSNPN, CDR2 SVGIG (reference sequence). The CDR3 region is CAWSYRGGSQPQHF. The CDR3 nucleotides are TGTGCCTGGAGTTACCGAGGGGGAAGTCAGCCCCAGCATTTT.

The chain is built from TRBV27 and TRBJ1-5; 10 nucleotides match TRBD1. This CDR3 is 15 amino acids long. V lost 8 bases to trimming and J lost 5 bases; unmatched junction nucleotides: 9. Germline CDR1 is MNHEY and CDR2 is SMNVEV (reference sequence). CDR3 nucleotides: TGTGCCAGCGGTAAAGGGGACAGGGGCTATCAGCCCCAGCATTTT. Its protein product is CASGKGDRGYQPQHF.

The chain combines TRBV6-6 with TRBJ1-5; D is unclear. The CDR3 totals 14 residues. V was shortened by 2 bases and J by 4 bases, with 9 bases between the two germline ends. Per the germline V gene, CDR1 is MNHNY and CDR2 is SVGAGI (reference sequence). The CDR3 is CASSYRESNQPQHF. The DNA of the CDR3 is TGTGCCAGCAGTTACCGGGAAAGTAATCAGCCCCAGCATTTT.

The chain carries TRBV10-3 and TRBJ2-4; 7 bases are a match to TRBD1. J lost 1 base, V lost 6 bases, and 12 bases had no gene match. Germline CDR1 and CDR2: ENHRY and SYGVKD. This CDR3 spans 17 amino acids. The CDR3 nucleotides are TGTGCCATCAGCCAGACAGGGTTAGATTCGGCCAAAAACATTCAGTACTTC. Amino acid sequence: CAISQTGLDSAKNIQYF.

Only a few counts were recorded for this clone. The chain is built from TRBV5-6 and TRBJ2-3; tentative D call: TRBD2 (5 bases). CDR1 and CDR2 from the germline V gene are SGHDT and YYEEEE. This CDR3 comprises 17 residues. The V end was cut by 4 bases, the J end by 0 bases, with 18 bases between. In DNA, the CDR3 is TGTGCCAGCAGCCCCCACCCGGCGGGCCCTAGCACAGATACGCAGTATTTT. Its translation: CASSPHPAGPSTDTQYF.

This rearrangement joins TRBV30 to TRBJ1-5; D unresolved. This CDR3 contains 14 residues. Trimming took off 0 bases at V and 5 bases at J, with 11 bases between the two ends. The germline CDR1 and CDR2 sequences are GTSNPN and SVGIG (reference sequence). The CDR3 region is CAWSVLRADQPQHF. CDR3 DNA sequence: TGTGCCTGGAGTGTACTGCGGGCGGATCAGCCCCAGCATTTT. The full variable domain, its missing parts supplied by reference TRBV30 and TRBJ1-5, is SQTIHQWPATLVQPVGSPLSLECTVEGTSNPNLYWYRQAAGRGLQLLFYSVGIGQISSEVPQNLSASRPQDRQFILSSKKLLLSDSGFYLCAWSVLRADQPQHFGDGTRLSIL.

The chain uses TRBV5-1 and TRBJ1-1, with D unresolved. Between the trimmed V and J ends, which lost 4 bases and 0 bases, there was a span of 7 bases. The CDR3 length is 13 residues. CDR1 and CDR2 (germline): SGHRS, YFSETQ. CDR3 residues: CASSPELNTEAFF. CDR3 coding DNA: TGCGCCAGCAGCCCAGAATTGAACACTGAAGCTTTCTTT.

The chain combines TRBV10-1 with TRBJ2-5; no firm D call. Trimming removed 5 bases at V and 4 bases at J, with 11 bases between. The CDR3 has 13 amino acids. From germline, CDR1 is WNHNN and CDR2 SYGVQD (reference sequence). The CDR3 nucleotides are TGCGCCAGCAGTCCCGCAGGCGCAGAGACCCAGTACTTC. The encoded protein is CASSPAGAETQYF.

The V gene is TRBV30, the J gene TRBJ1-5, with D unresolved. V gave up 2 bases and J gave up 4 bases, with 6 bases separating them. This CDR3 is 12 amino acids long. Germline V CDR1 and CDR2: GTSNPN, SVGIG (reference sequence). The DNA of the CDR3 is TGTGCCTGGAGTTCGGGAAATCAGCCCCAGCATTTT. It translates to CAWSSGNQPQHF.

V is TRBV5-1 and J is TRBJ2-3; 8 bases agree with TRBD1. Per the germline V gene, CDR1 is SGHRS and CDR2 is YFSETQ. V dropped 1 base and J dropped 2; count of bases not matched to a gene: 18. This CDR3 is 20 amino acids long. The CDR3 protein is CASSLSTGTGSPYTTDTQYF. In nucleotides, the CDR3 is TGCGCCAGCAGCTTGAGCACCGGGACAGGAAGCCCATACACCACAGATACGCAGTATTTT.

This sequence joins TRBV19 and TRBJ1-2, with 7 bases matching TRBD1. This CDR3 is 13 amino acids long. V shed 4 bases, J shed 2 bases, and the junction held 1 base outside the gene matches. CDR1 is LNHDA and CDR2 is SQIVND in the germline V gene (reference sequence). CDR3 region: CASSTGQNYGYTF. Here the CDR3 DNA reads TGTGCCAGTAGTACGGGACAGAACTATGGCTACACCTTC. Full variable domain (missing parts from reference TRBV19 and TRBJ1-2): DGGITQSPKYLFRKEGQNVTLSCEQNLNHDAMYWYRQDPGQGLRLIYYSQIVNDFQKGDIAEGYSVSREKKESFPLTVTSAQKNPTAFYLCASSTGQNYGYTFGSGTRLTVV.

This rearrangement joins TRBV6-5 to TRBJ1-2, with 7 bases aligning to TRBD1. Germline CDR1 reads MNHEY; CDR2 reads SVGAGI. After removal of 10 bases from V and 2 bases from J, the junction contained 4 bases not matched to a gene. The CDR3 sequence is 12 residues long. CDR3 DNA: TGTGCCACCACGACAGGGAACTATGGCTACACCTTC. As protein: CATTTGNYGYTF.

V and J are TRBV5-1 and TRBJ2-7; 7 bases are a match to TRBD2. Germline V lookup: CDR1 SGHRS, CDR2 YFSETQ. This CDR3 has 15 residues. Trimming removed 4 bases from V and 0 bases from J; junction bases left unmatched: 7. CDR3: CASSPVGGGSYEQYF. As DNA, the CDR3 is TGCGCCAGCAGCCCCGTGGGGGGGGGCTCCTACGAGCAGTACTTC.

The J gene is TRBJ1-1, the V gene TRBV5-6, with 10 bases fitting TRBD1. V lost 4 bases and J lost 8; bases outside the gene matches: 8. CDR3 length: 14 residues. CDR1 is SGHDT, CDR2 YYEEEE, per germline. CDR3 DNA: TGTGCCAGCAGCCCCGGGACAGGGGAGAGGGAAGCTTTCTTT. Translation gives CASSPGTGEREAFF.

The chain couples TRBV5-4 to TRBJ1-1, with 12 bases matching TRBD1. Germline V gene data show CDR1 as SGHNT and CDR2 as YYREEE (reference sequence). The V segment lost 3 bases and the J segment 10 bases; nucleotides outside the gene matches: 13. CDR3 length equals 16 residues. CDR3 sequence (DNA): TGTGCCAGCAGCTCCGGGACAGGGGGCGCGGGGGGGCCAGCTTTCTTT. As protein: CASSSGTGGAGGPAFF.

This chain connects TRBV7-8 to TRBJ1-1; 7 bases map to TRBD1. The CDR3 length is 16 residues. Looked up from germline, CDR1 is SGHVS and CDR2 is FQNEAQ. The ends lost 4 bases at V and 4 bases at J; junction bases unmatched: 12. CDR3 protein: CASSSWTGQPSTEAFF. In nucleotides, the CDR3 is TGTGCCAGCAGCTCCTGGACAGGCCAGCCATCCACTGAAGCTTTCTTT.

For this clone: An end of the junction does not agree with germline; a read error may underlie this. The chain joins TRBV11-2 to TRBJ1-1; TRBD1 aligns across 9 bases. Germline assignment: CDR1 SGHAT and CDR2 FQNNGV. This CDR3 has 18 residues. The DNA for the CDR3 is TGTGCCAGCAGCAAACGGACAGGGGTTAGGGAGGGGAACGCTGAAGCTTTCTTT. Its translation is CASSKRTGVREGNAEAFF.

CDR3 in amino acids: CASSPRTSGGSPWHEQYF. In DNA, the CDR3 is TGCGCCAGCAGCCCGCGGACTAGCGGGGGGTCGCCTTGGCACGAGCAGTACTTC. V gene TRBV5-1 combines with J gene TRBJ2-7; 14 nucleotides line up with TRBD2. The CDR3 runs 18 residues. Unmatched junction bases numbered 14, after V lost 4 bases and J lost 5 bases. Germline values: CDR1 SGHRS, CDR2 YFSETQ.